Listed below are T cell receptor beta chains from one sample, sequenced in a study of T-cell memory formation after mild COVID-19. TCRdb fed the 5' RACE reads into MiXCR, producing one record per CDR3 protein. The sample holds roughly 250,000 distinct CDR3 sequences, approximately 16% seen once. The sequencing sample was made of PBMCs or a T cell subset sorted from them (not recorded which). The receptors were gathered from a man aged 18 to 29 who had mild COVID-19 (a few samples of this study predate the infection). Cell type and time point are not known. Both conserved end residues are part of each CDR3. The order of the fields is D gene, clone size, J gene, V gene, CDR3 protein, CDR3 DNA. A D gene is named only where the DNA matches it firmly. The size field is filled for only some rows; it gives once, few, many or a size class.

d_call: NA
clone_size: NA
j_call: TRBJ1-1
v_call: TRBV19
cdr3_aa: CASSTRTEAFF
cdr3_nt: TGTGCCAGTAGTACACGAACTGAAGCTTTCTTT

d_call: NA
clone_size: NA
j_call: TRBJ1-1
v_call: TRBV7-2
cdr3_aa: CASSILYEAFF
cdr3_nt: TGTGCCAGCAGCATATTATATGAAGCTTTCTTT

d_call: NA
clone_size: NA
j_call: TRBJ2-5
v_call: TRBV18
cdr3_aa: CASSNGGAAETQYF
cdr3_nt: TGTGCCAGCTCAAATGGAGGGGCTGCAGAGACCCAGTACTTC

d_call: NA
clone_size: many
j_call: TRBJ2-1
v_call: TRBV14
cdr3_aa: CASSQYTGGSSSYNEQFF
cdr3_nt: TGTGCCAGCAGCCAATATACGGGCGGTTCGAGCTCCTACAATGAGCAGTTCTTC

d_call: NA
clone_size: NA
j_call: TRBJ1-3
v_call: TRBV7-2
cdr3_aa: CASSFARGVGNTIYF
cdr3_nt: TGTGCCAGCAGCTTTGCTAGGGGGGTCGGAAACACCATATATTTT

d_call: TRBD1
clone_size: many
j_call: TRBJ2-2
v_call: TRBV5-1
cdr3_aa: CASSVRQGNTGELFF
cdr3_nt: TGCGCCAGCAGCGTCCGACAGGGGAACACCGGGGAGCTGTTTTTT

d_call: TRBD1
clone_size: few
j_call: TRBJ2-3
v_call: TRBV11-2
cdr3_aa: CASSLQGAISDTQYF
cdr3_nt: TGTGCCAGCAGCTTACAGGGGGCTATTTCGGATACGCAGTATTTT

d_call: NA
clone_size: NA
j_call: TRBJ2-7
v_call: TRBV4-2
cdr3_aa: CASSHPTSPTASYEQYF
cdr3_nt: TGTGCCAGCAGCCATCCCACTAGTCCGACAGCTTCCTACGAGCAGTACTTC

d_call: NA
clone_size: NA
j_call: TRBJ1-4
v_call: TRBV20-1
cdr3_aa: CSARDRRGAEKLFF
cdr3_nt: TGCAGTGCTAGAGATCGCAGGGGCGCTGAAAAACTGTTTTTT

d_call: NA
clone_size: few
j_call: TRBJ2-3
v_call: TRBV24-1
cdr3_aa: CATSDGPDTQYF
cdr3_nt: TGTGCCACCAGTGACGGGCCGGATACGCAGTATTTT

d_call: NA
clone_size: NA
j_call: TRBJ2-3
v_call: TRBV6-2/TRBV6-3
cdr3_aa: CASSRLVDTQYF
cdr3_nt: TGTGCCAGCAGCCGGTTAGTGGATACGCAGTATTTT

d_call: TRBD2
clone_size: NA
j_call: TRBJ2-5
v_call: TRBV3-1
cdr3_aa: CASSQNLLAGAQETQYF
cdr3_nt: TGTGCCAGCAGCCAGAACCTTCTAGCGGGGGCCCAAGAGACCCAGTACTTC

d_call: NA
clone_size: NA
j_call: TRBJ2-3
v_call: TRBV5-1
cdr3_aa: CASSLGQPRRDTQYF
cdr3_nt: TGCGCCAGCAGCTTGGGACAGCCCAGACGAGATACGCAGTATTTT

d_call: NA
clone_size: many
j_call: TRBJ2-1
v_call: TRBV7-2
cdr3_aa: CASSFSTMHEQFF
cdr3_nt: TGTGCCAGCAGCTTCAGTACGATGCATGAGCAGTTCTTC

d_call: NA
clone_size: few
j_call: TRBJ1-3
v_call: TRBV30
cdr3_aa: CAWSGSSGNTIYF
cdr3_nt: TGTGCCTGGAGTGGATCCTCTGGAAACACCATATATTTT

d_call: TRBD1
clone_size: NA
j_call: TRBJ1-1
v_call: TRBV12-3/TRBV12-4
cdr3_aa: CASSLGQGAGGTEAFF
cdr3_nt: TGTGCCAGCAGCCTAGGGCAGGGGGCTGGGGGCACTGAAGCTTTCTTT